The 31 T cell receptor beta chains below all came from one sample that was sequenced in a study of human T cells and chemical hapten exposure. TCRdb reprocessed the RACE reads via MiXCR and lists one record per CDR3 protein. Counted here are about 80,000 distinct CDR3 sequences, 12% to 15% occurring once; the ten biggest clones make up roughly 4.8%. The time point is: pre-sensitization, week 0. The treatment here: therapeutic diphenylcyclopropenone sensitization with weekly scalp DPC. The sequences come from whole blood, collected in connection with sensitization to the hapten diphenylcyclopropenone (DPC). These receptors came from a woman in her forties or fifties with alopecia areata. Some clones in this sample may be carry-over from other donors' samples.

This clonotype was detected only once. The V gene is TRBV15, the J gene TRBJ1-3, with D maybe TRBD1 (5 bases). Germline loops: CDR1 LNHNV, CDR2 YYDKDF (reference sequence). V dropped 0 bases and J dropped 2 bases, with 8 bases sitting between them. There are 15 residues in the CDR3. The CDR3 nucleotides read TGTGCCACCAGCAGAGATCTGGGGGCTGGAAACACCATATATTTT. Amino acids: CATSRDLGAGNTIYF.

V is TRBV9 and J is TRBJ2-7, with 8 positions matching TRBD2. V lost 1 base to trimming and J lost 2 bases; unmatched junction nucleotides: 5. This CDR3 spans 15 amino acids. Germline V CDR1 and CDR2: SGDLS, YYNGEE. In DNA form, the CDR3 reads TGTGCCAGCAGCGTACAAGCGGGAGCAACCTACGAGCAGTACTTC. Protein sequence: CASSVQAGATYEQYF. The whole variable domain, remainder taken from reference TRBV9 and TRBJ2-7, is DSGVTQTPKHLITATGQRVTLRCSPRSGDLSVYWYQQSLDQGLQFLIQYYNGEERAKGNILERFSAQQFPDLHSELNLSSLELGDSALYFCASSVQAGATYEQYFGPGTRLTVT.

This clonotype came up many times. V is TRBV6-6 and J is TRBJ2-5, with 10 bases lining up with TRBD2. Germline V gene sequence: CDR1 MNHNY, CDR2 SVGAGI (reference sequence). Germline trimming cut 8 bases from V and 5 bases from J; bases unmatched to any gene: 11. This CDR3 region has 15 residues. CDR3 region: CASGTSSGREETQYF. The CDR3 DNA reads as TGTGCCAGCGGAACCTCAAGCGGGAGGGAGGAGACCCAGTACTTC.

This clonotype was recorded a few times. The rearrangement joins TRBV12-3 or TRBV12-4 to TRBJ2-3, with D possibly being TRBD1 (5 bases). Trimming stripped 3 bases from V and 6 bases from J, with 16 bases between. This CDR3 region has 15 residues. The CDR3 DNA reads as TGTGCCAGCAGTTTCGAGACAGCACAAGTGGATACGCAGTATTTT. Its translation is CASSFETAQVDTQYF.

The chain recombines TRBV18 with TRBJ2-3, with D possibly being TRBD1 or TRBD2 (6 bases each). The CDR3 runs to 15 residues. The germline V and J ends were trimmed by 4 bases and 2 bases, with 13 bases remaining between them. The germline V gene encodes CDR1 KGHSH and CDR2 LQKENI. CDR3: CASSLTGADTDTQYF. The CDR3 coding sequence is TGTGCCAGCTCACTAACGGGGGCTGACACAGATACGCAGTATTTT.

This clonotype turned up a few times. The CDR3 bases are TGCGCCAGCAGCCGCGAACAGGGGGCCCGTAGCACCGGGGAGCTGTTTTTT. It translates to CASSREQGARSTGELFF. The V call is TRBV4-1, the J call TRBJ2-2; 9 positions agree with TRBD1. The CDR3 runs to 17 residues. The J segment lost 4 bases and the V segment lost 4 bases, leaving 10 bases of the junction unmatched. CDR1 and CDR2 (germline): MGHRA, YSYEKL.

The CDR3 DNA follows: TGTGCCAGCAGGAGACCGGGACAGGGACTCGGCGAGCAGTACTTC. It specifies CASRRPGQGLGEQYF. The V and J genes are TRBV28 and TRBJ2-7; 9 nucleotides agree with TRBD1. Per germline, CDR1 MDHEN and CDR2 SYDVKM. Germline trimming cut 6 bases from V and 6 bases from J; bases unmatched to any gene: 12. The CDR3 contains 15 residues.

The J gene is TRBJ2-3, the V gene TRBV7-6, with a weak D call TRBD1 (6 bases). Germline V gene lookup returns CDR1 SGHVS and CDR2 FNYEAQ. The CDR3 is 17 amino acids. V lost 5 bases, J lost 0 bases, and 18 bases lay in between. Here the CDR3 DNA reads TGTGCCAGCAGCCCACACCCACAGGGATCTAGCACAGATACGCAGTATTTT. Amino acids: CASSPHPQGSSTDTQYF.

This clonotype was detected a few times. The chain employs TRBV5-5 and TRBJ2-4; the D call may be TRBD1 or TRBD2 (5 bases each). Per the germline V gene, CDR1 is SGHKS and CDR2 is YYEKEE (reference sequence). Trimming left V 2 bases short and J 8 bases short, with 8 bases between. There are 12 residues in the CDR3. The DNA of the CDR3 is TGTGCCAGCAGCTTCATGGGGGACATTCAGTACTTC. It encodes CASSFMGDIQYF.

This clonotype was counted a few times. The chain recombines TRBV3-1 with TRBJ2-7; no definite D call. The length of the CDR3 is 13 residues. Trimming left V 4 bases short and J 2 bases short, with 9 bases between. CDR1 is LGHDT and CDR2 is YNNKEL in the germline V gene (reference sequence). CDR3 sequence reads: CASSPDVAYEQYF. CDR3 DNA: TGTGCCAGCAGCCCGGACGTAGCCTACGAGCAGTACTTC.

The gene calls are TRBV29-1 and TRBJ1-2, with D possibly matching TRBD1 (6 bases). CDR3 length equals 11 residues. Deletions cut 5 bases from V and 8 bases from J, with 12 bases between. From germline, CDR1 is SQVTM and CDR2 ANQGSEA. In nucleotides, the CDR3 is TGCAGCGTTAGACAGGCTGGAGGCTACACCTTC. Residues: CSVRQAGGYTF.

This chain uses TRBV6-6 with TRBJ2-4; D not resolved. Germline lookup yields CDR1 MNHNY and CDR2 SVGAGI (reference sequence). CDR3 length: 14 amino acids. Trimming left V 0 bases short and J 0 bases short, with 3 bases between. In DNA, the CDR3 is TGTGCCAGCAGTTACTCGTTAGCCAAAAACATTCAGTACTTC. Residues: CASSYSLAKNIQYF.

CDR3 region: CASSLRDSPNTEAFF. CDR3 nucleotides: TGTGCCAGCAGTTTAAGGGATAGTCCAAACACTGAAGCTTTCTTT. The J gene is TRBJ1-1, the V gene TRBV27; D unresolved. The CDR3 totals 15 residues. The germline V gene has CDR1 MNHEY and CDR2 SMNVEV (reference sequence). The V end was cut by 2 bases, the J end by 2 bases, with 12 bases between.

This clonotype was seen ten or more times. The chain joins TRBV20-1 to TRBJ2-7; 11 bases line up with TRBD2. The germline CDR1 and CDR2 sequences are DFQATT and SNEGSKA (reference sequence). V gave up 4 bases and J gave up 2 bases; unmatched junction bases: 1. The CDR3 is made up of 13 amino acids. The CDR3 DNA sequence: TGCAGTGCTACTAGCGGGAGGACCTACGAGCAGTACTTC. It translates to CSATSGRTYEQYF.

The chain is built from TRBV20-1 and TRBJ1-2; no firm D call. V dropped 5 bases and J dropped 2 bases, with 15 bases sitting between them. The V gene's germline CDR1 is DFQATT and CDR2 SNEGSKA (reference sequence). CDR3 length: 14 residues. The CDR3 nucleotides are TGCAGTGCTGTCGTCGGGGTGGTGAACTATGGCTACACCTTC. Amino acid sequence: CSAVVGVVNYGYTF.

The sample holds many counts of this clonotype. The chain employs TRBV11-2 and TRBJ2-3; D remains ambiguous. The CDR3 runs to 14 residues. The germline gives CDR1 SGHAT, CDR2 FQNNGV. Trimming took 5 bases from V and 1 from J, leaving 10 bases between them. The CDR3 spells CASSPQRGTDTQYF. CDR3 coding DNA: TGTGCCAGCAGCCCACAACGGGGCACAGATACGCAGTATTTT.

The chain couples TRBV9 to TRBJ2-7; no reliable D call. This CDR3 is 12 amino acids long. The V gene's germline CDR1 is SGDLS and CDR2 YYNGEE. The V end lost 0 bases, the J end lost 5 bases, and 6 bases lay between the germline ends. Here the CDR3 reads CASSVGIDEQYF. Written as DNA, the CDR3 is TGTGCCAGCAGCGTAGGTATAGACGAGCAGTACTTC.

V is TRBV9 and J is TRBJ1-4; D uncertain. This CDR3 spans 12 amino acids. Between the trimmed V and J ends, which lost 3 bases and 8 bases, there was a span of 8 bases. Germline V gene sequence: CDR1 SGDLS, CDR2 YYNGEE. The CDR3 bases are TGTGCCAGCAGCGGCCCGAGGGAAAAACTGTTTTTT. Residues: CASSGPREKLFF.

This rearrangement joins TRBV7-2 to TRBJ1-5; D is undetermined. V lost 3 bases to trimming and J lost 6 bases, with 6 bases between them. This CDR3 contains 12 residues. Per the germline V gene, CDR1 is SGHTA and CDR2 is FQGNSA. The CDR3 region is CASSFVGQPQHF. The CDR3 nucleotides are TGTGCCAGCAGCTTTGTCGGTCAGCCCCAGCATTTT.

The V call is TRBV12-3 or TRBV12-4, the J call TRBJ2-7; D is perhaps TRBD1 (6 bases). This CDR3 comprises 13 residues. Trimming stripped 6 bases from V and 4 bases from J, with 13 bases between. CDR3 protein: CASRQGTLYEQYF. The CDR3 region has the DNA TGTGCCAGCAGGCAGGGGACATTGTACGAGCAGTACTTC.

In this sample, this clonotype turned up a few times. This chain joins TRBV7-2 and TRBJ1-5; D gene uncertain. The germline V gene has CDR1 SGHTA and CDR2 FQGNSA. Trimming stripped 6 bases from V and 2 bases from J, with 11 bases between. CDR3 length: 14 residues. The chain's CDR3 is CASSTSGGNQPQHF. The CDR3 nucleotides read TGTGCCAGCAGTACTAGTGGGGGCAATCAGCCCCAGCATTTT.

V is TRBV6-4 and J is TRBJ2-6; tentative D call: TRBD1 (6 bases). V lost 3 bases and J lost 0, with 15 bases in between. The CDR3 totals 18 residues. Germline CDR1 MRHNA, CDR2 SNTAGT. CDR3 sequence reads: CASSDGTTGISGANVLTF. The CDR3 bases are TGTGCCAGCAGTGATGGGACCACAGGGATCTCTGGGGCCAACGTCCTGACTTTC.

The rearrangement joins TRBV29-1 to TRBJ1-6; D is unclear. V was trimmed by 6 bases and J by 1 base, leaving 10 bases between them. Germline lookup yields CDR1 SQVTM and CDR2 ANQGSEA. The CDR3 extends over 14 amino acids. CDR3 in amino acids: CSVPPGSYNSPLHF. DNA of the CDR3: TGCAGCGTCCCCCCAGGATCCTATAATTCACCCCTCCACTTT.

The chain has TRBV6-5 and TRBJ2-7; TRBD1 aligns across 7 bases. Germline V lookup: CDR1 MNHEY, CDR2 SVGAGI. Losses at the gene ends were 6 bases for V and 6 bases for J; bases not matched to a gene: 11. This CDR3 has 14 amino acids. CDR3 region: CASRRLDRTAEQYF. The CDR3 DNA follows: TGTGCCAGCAGAAGATTGGACAGGACGGCCGAGCAGTACTTC.

This clonotype was seen more than once but under ten times. The chain carries TRBV7-9 and TRBJ2-5; tentatively, D is TRBD2 (6 bases). The CDR3 is 16 residues long. Trimming shortened V by 0 bases and J by 5 bases, and 16 bases separated the two germline ends. Germline V gene data show CDR1 as SEHNR and CDR2 as FQNEAQ (reference sequence). This CDR3 reads CASSLAVGGGFETQYF. The CDR3 DNA reads TGTGCCAGCAGCTTAGCGGTTGGGGGAGGCTTTGAGACCCAGTACTTC.

The chain joins TRBV11-2 to TRBJ2-7; D gene unclear. The CDR3 runs to 15 residues. Trimming removed 1 base from V and 4 bases from J, with 14 bases in between. Per germline, CDR1 SGHAT and CDR2 FQNNGV. CDR3 nucleotides: TGTGCCAGCAGCTTAGTCGGAGTGTCACTATACGAGCAGTACTTC. This codes for CASSLVGVSLYEQYF.

This clonotype was seen a handful of times. The chain recombines TRBV18 with TRBJ1-1, with 12 bases fitting TRBD1. The CDR3 spans 18 residues. The germline V gene encodes CDR1 KGHSH and CDR2 LQKENI. J was trimmed by 4 bases and V by 6 bases; bases with no gene match: 15. The CDR3 is CASSPFGTGGVQGTEAFF. Here the CDR3 DNA reads TGTGCCAGCTCGCCCTTCGGGACAGGGGGCGTTCAGGGCACTGAAGCTTTCTTT. Full variable domain (outside the CDR3, taken from reference TRBV18 and TRBJ1-1): NAGVMQNPRHLVRRRGQEARLRCSPMKGHSHVYWYRQLPEEGLKFMVYLQKENIIDESGMPKERFSAEFPKEGPSILRIQQVVRGDSAAYFCASSPFGTGGVQGTEAFFGQGTRLTVV.

V gene TRBV7-2 combines with J gene TRBJ2-3; D possibly corresponds to TRBD1 (6 bases). V shed 1 base and J shed 6 bases, with 11 bases lying between them. Germline V gene sequence: CDR1 SGHTA, CDR2 FQGNSA. There are 14 residues in the CDR3. The CDR3 bases are TGTGCCAGCAGCTTAGTCAGGGGTGGCGATACGCAGTATTTT. Encoded protein: CASSLVRGGDTQYF.

Ten or more counts support this clonotype. The chain is built from TRBV2 and TRBJ1-1; D is perhaps TRBD1 (6 bases). The CDR3 length is 13 residues. CDR1 and CDR2 (germline): SNHLY, FYNNEI. The V gene lost 7 bases and the J gene lost 4 bases, with 13 bases spanning the gap. Here the CDR3 DNA reads TGTGCCAGCAAAGGTGGGGGCGGCACTGAAGCTTTCTTT. This gives the protein CASKGGGGTEAFF.

V gene TRBV4-2 combines with J gene TRBJ1-2, with 9 bases identical to TRBD1. V trimming: 7 bases; J trimming: 7 bases; junction bases outside the gene matches: 16. The CDR3 has 16 amino acids. Germline V CDR1 and CDR2: LGHNA, YNFKEQ. The DNA for the CDR3 is TGTGCCAGCACGCGGGACAGGGTTGGGGGACTTCGTGGCTACACCTTC. Protein: CASTRDRVGGLRGYTF.

V is TRBV4-2 and J is TRBJ2-7, with a weak D call TRBD2 (7 bases). The germline CDR1 and CDR2 sequences are LGHNA and YNFKEQ. V was trimmed by 0 bases and J by 0 bases, leaving 15 bases between them. This CDR3 contains 17 residues. CDR3 bases: TGTGCCAGCAGCCAAGATTCGACGGGGGGCGGCTCCTACGAGCAGTACTTC. Protein: CASSQDSTGGGSYEQYF.